The rows below give T cell receptor beta chains drawn from one sample of a study of blood T cell repertoires in COVID-19. Clones were read by immunoSEQ multiplex PCR, and TCRdb kept only the in-frame ones, dropping some. Of approximately 200,000 clones in the sample, roughly four fifths are singletons; the top ten hold roughly 7%. Sequences were obtained from PBMCs or T cells enriched from blood (not recorded which). The receptors were sampled from a man aged 40-55 years who had recovered from COVID-19. Each CDR3 is given with its conserved first and last residue. The order of the fields is clone size, V gene, CDR3 protein. Clone size appears in some rows only: once, few, many, or a class for an expanded clone.

clone size: .; V gene: TRBV24-1; CDR3 protein: CATSLSGAGASTDTQYF
clone size: few; V gene: TRBV28; CDR3 protein: CASSLLGASGPQHF
clone size: .; V gene: TRBV19; CDR3 protein: CASSIPGGEAFF
clone size: .; V gene: TRBV21-1; CDR3 protein: CASSKSRYPRGTQYF
clone size: .; V gene: TRBV6-5; CDR3 protein: CASSYSGVSNYGYTF
clone size: .; V gene: TRBV11-2; CDR3 protein: CASSLGGGPSTDTQYF
clone size: once; V gene: TRBV4-1; CDR3 protein: CASSQPGTEAFF
clone size: .; V gene: TRBV3-1/TRBV3-2; CDR3 protein: CASSQVPSAGETQYF
clone size: .; V gene: TRBV10-3; CDR3 protein: CAISVGTGGAEAFF
clone size: .; V gene: TRBV7-9; CDR3 protein: CASSFTGQGAGYEQFF
clone size: .; V gene: TRBV19; CDR3 protein: CASSISYNQPQHF
clone size: .; V gene: TRBV4-2; CDR3 protein: CASSQVAGSSYNEQFF
clone size: .; V gene: TRBV10-3; CDR3 protein: CAISPGPGADEQYF